This record looks at one T cell receptor beta chain sequence and its context. Its antigen is still unknown. This entry comes from a study of identifying expanded T cells in peripheral blood. Overall study findings and caveats: About 1.2 clones differed between technical replicates, versus about 15 and 19 over time. Approximately two-week clone count variance significantly increased as total template count grew.

The CDR3 sequence is 14 residues long. Looked up from germline, CDR1 is LNHDA and CDR2 is SQIVND (reference sequence). The ends were cut back, 3 bases at V and 4 bases at J, with 12 bases in the middle. Profiled with immunoSEQ multiplex PCR; TCRdb holds only in-frame clones, not every one. Of approximately 110,000 clones in the sample, roughly 91% were seen once. J is TRBJ1-1 and V is TRBV19; weak D call: TRBD1 (5 bases). The sequence came from a person between 18 and 69 years old in good health. Input material: blood. CDR3 loop: CASSMGGGGTEAFF. The CDR3 coding sequence is TGTGCCAGTAGTATGGGGGGAGGCGGCACTGAAGCTTTCTTT.